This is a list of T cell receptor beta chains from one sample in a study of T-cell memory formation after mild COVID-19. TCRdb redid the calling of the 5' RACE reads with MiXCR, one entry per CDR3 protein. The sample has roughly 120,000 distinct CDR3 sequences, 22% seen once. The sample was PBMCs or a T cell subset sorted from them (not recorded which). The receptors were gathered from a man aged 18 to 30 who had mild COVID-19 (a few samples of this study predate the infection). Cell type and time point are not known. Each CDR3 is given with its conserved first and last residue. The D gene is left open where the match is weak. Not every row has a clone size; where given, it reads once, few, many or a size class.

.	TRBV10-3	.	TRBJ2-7	TGTGCCATCACCGGGGGTGGTGACGGGGACGGATTCCTCTACGAGCAGTACTTC	CAITGGGDGDGFLYEQYF
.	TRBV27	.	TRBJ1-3	TGTGCCAGCAGTTTAAGGGGATTCAGCTCTGGAAACACCATATATTTT	CASSLRGFSSGNTIYF
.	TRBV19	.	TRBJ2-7	TGTGCCAGTAGTTACCGAGACTCCTACGAGCAGTACTTC	CASSYRDSYEQYF
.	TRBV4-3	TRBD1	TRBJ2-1	TGCGCCAGCAGCCAAAATACTGGGACAGGGGGCAATGAGCAGTTCTTC	CASSQNTGTGGNEQFF
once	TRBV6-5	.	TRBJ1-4	TGTGCCAGCAGTTACGGGGCAGGGTACGAAAAACTGTTTTTT	CASSYGAGYEKLFF
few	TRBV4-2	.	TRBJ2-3	TGTGCCAGCAGCCAAGAGTTTTCAGGGGGGCCGGGAGATACGCAGTATTTT	CASSQEFSGGPGDTQYF
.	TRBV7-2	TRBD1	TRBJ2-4	TGTGCCAGCAGCCCCCGTGGGACAGGGGAAGACATTCAGTACTTC	CASSPRGTGEDIQYF
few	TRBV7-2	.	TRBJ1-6	TGTGCCAGCAGCAATAACTGGGACTACAAAAATTCACCCCTCCACTTT	CASSNNWDYKNSPLHF
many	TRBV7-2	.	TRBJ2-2	TGTGCCAGCAGCTCCCCAGATGGGGGCTGGTACACCGGGGAGCTGTTTTTT	CASSSPDGGWYTGELFF
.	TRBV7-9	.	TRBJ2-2	TGTGCCAGCAGTTTGAACGGCGGGACAGCGAACACCGGGGAGCTGTTTTTT	CASSLNGGTANTGELFF
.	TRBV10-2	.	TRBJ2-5	TGCGCCAGCAGTGAGTTAGGCAGGAAAGAGACCCAGTACTTC	CASSELGRKETQYF
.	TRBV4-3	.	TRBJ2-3	TGCGCCAGCAGCCAAGTAGGGGTGGGCACAGATACGCAGTATTTT	CASSQVGVGTDTQYF
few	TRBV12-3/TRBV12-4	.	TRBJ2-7	TGTGCCACCGGGACCACTTTCCACGAGCAGTACTTC	CATGTTFHEQYF
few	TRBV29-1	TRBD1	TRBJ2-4	TGCAGCGTTGGTGGACAGGGATGGGACATTCAGTACTTC	CSVGGQGWDIQYF
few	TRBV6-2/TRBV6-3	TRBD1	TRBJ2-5	TGTGCCAGCAGCCTCAGGGGGAGCCAAGAGACCCAGTACTTC	CASSLRGSQETQYF
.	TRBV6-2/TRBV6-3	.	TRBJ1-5	TGTGCCAGCAGTTACCAGGCTCAGCCCCAGCATTTT	CASSYQAQPQHF
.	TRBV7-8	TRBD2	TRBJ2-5	TGTGCCAGCAGCGCCGGACTAGCGGGGTGGGAGACCCAGTACTTC	CASSAGLAGWETQYF
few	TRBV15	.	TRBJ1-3	TGTGCCACCAGCACCCATAACGAGGGAGTCGTAAACACCATATATTTT	CATSTHNEGVVNTIYF
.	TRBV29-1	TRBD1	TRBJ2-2	TGCAGCGTACGGGACAGGGGAAACACCGGGGAGCTGTTTTTT	CSVRDRGNTGELFF
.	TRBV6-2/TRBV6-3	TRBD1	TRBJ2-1	TGTGCCAGCAGTTCCTCAGGGGGCGTCTACAATGAGCAGTTCTTC	CASSSSGGVYNEQFF
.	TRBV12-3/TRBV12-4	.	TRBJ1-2	TGTGCCAGCAGTTTACCACGCGCTCCCGGTTACGGCTACACCTTC	CASSLPRAPGYGYTF
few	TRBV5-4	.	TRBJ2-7	TGTGCCAGCAGCTATACAGGAGTGTCCTACGAGCAGTACTTC	CASSYTGVSYEQYF
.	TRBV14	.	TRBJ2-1	TGTGCCAGCACGCCCAGGGGCGGTAACTACAATGAGCAGTTCTTC	CASTPRGGNYNEQFF
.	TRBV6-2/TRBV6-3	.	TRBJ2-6	TGTGCCAGCAGTTACCATCCCGGGCCCGGGGCCAACGTCCTGACTTTC	CASSYHPGPGANVLTF
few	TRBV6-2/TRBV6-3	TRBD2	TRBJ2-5	TGTGCCAGCAGTTACAGGGTAGCGGGGGAGACCCAGTACTTC	CASSYRVAGETQYF
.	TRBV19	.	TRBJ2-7	TGTGCCAGTAGTAGGGGCAGGGGAGAGCAGTACTTC	CASSRGRGEQYF
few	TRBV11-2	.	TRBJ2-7	TGTGCCAGCAGCCGACGGGACGTTACAGGGGAGCAGTACTTC	CASSRRDVTGEQYF
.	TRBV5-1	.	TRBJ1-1	TGCGCCAGCAGCTTGGCGGGCAGGGCCACTGAAGCTTTCTTT	CASSLAGRATEAFF
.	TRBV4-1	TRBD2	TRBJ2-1	TGCGCCAGCAGCCCCGCGGGACTAGCCTACAATGAGCAGTTCTTC	CASSPAGLAYNEQFF
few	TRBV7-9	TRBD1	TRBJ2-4	TGTGCCAGCAGCTTTACCTCCGACAGGGTCGGCATTCAGTACTTC	CASSFTSDRVGIQYF
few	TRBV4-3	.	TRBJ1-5	TGCGCCAGCAGCCAAGATTCACATCCGAAGGGTCAGCCCCAGCATTTT	CASSQDSHPKGQPQHF
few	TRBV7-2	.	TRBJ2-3	TGTGCCAGCAGCTTTTCGGATTCAGATACGCAGTATTTT	CASSFSDSDTQYF
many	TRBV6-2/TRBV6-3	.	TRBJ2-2	TGTGCCAGCAGTTACTCACCGGGAGAGAACGGGGAGCTGTTTTTT	CASSYSPGENGELFF
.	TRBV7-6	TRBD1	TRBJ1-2	TGTGCCAGCAGCTTAGACAGGGGGCACTATGGCTACACCTTC	CASSLDRGHYGYTF
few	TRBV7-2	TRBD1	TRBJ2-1	TGTGCCAGCAGCTTAGACGGGACAGGGAATGAGCAGTTCTTC	CASSLDGTGNEQFF
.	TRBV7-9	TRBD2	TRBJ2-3	TGTGCCAGCAGCGCGGACCGGGGGGTTCCGTATTTT	CASSADRGVPYF
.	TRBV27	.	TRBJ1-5	TGTGCCAGCAGCCCAGGGCGGGCTAGTCAGCCCCAGCATTTT	CASSPGRASQPQHF
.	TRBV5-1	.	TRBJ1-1	TGCGCCAGCAGCTTGGTTTCGACTAACACTGAAGCTTTCTTT	CASSLVSTNTEAFF
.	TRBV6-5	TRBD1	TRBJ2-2	TGTGCCAGCAGTTACTCACCGGGACAGGGATCGGGCACCGGGGAGCTGTTTTTT	CASSYSPGQGSGTGELFF
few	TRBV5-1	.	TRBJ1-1	TGCGCCAGCAGCCCAAAGGGCAGCCTCACTGAAGCTTTCTTT	CASSPKGSLTEAFF
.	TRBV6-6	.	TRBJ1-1	TGTGCCAGCAACTGGGGGCACACTGAAGCTTTCTTT	CASNWGHTEAFF
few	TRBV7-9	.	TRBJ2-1	TGTGCCAGCAGCTTAGGGAACAGGGTATCGCACAATGAGCAGTTCTTC	CASSLGNRVSHNEQFF
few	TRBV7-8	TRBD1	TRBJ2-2	TGTGCCAGCAGCTTTAGGACAGGGCTTAACACCGGGGAGCTGTTTTTT	CASSFRTGLNTGELFF
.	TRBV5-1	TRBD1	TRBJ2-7	TGCGCCAGCAGCTTGCAAACCGGGACAGTAACCTACGAGCAGTACTTC	CASSLQTGTVTYEQYF
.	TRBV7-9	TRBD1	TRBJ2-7	TGTGCCAGCAGCCGTGACAGGGCGGTCGAGCAGTACTTC	CASSRDRAVEQYF
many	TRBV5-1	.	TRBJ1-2	TGCGCCAGCAAATCAAAGACCGGGACCGACGCCTCGGGGAACACCTTC	CASKSKTGTDASGNTF
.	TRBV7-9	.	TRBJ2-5	TGTGCCAGCAGCTTAGTAACCCAGGAGACCCAGTACTTC	CASSLVTQETQYF
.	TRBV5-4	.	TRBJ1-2	TGTGCCAGCAGACTATCGGCGGGGAACTATGGCTACACCTTC	CASRLSAGNYGYTF
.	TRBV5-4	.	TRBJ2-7	TGTGCCAGCAGCTTTAGAGGGTCGGGGGTGCACGAGCAGTACTTC	CASSFRGSGVHEQYF
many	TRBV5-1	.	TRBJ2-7	TGCGCCAGCAGCTTGGTTCCCCCCCCGGGGGAGCAGTACTTC	CASSLVPPPGEQYF
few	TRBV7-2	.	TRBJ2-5	TGTGCCAGCAGCCCGGAAAACCAAGAGACCCAGTACTTC	CASSPENQETQYF
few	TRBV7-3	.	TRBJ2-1	TGTGCCAGCAGCTTAGTTGGGGGGCCCGGGGGGCAGTTCTTC	CASSLVGGPGGQFF
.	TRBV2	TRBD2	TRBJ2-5	TGTGCCAGCAGTGTGGACCCGATTAGCGGGGTAACGGAGACCCAGTACTTC	CASSVDPISGVTETQYF
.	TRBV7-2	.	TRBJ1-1	TGTGCCAGCCGAAGGCACAGCACTGAAGCTTTCTTT	CASRRHSTEAFF
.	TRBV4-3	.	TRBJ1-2	TGCGCCAGCAGCCGTTCGACAGTCCATGGCTACACCTTC	CASSRSTVHGYTF
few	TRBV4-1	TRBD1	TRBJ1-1	TGCGCCAGCAGCCAAGAAGGAGGCAGGGGGAATGAAGCTTTCTTT	CASSQEGGRGNEAFF
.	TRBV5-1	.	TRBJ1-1	TGCGCCAGCAGCCCGGGGGGAGGAAACACTGAAGCTTTCTTT	CASSPGGGNTEAFF
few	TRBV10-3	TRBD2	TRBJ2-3	TGTGCCATCAGTGAGTCAAGCGGGGGGGCTGTTCGAGATACGCAGTATTTT	CAISESSGGAVRDTQYF
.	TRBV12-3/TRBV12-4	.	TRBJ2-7	TGTGCCAGCAGTTTGGGGCCTTCCGGCTCCTACGAGCAGTACTTC	CASSLGPSGSYEQYF
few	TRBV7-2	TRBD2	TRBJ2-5	TGTGCCAGCAGCCGGACTAGCGGGGGGCAAGAGACCCAGTACTTC	CASSRTSGGQETQYF